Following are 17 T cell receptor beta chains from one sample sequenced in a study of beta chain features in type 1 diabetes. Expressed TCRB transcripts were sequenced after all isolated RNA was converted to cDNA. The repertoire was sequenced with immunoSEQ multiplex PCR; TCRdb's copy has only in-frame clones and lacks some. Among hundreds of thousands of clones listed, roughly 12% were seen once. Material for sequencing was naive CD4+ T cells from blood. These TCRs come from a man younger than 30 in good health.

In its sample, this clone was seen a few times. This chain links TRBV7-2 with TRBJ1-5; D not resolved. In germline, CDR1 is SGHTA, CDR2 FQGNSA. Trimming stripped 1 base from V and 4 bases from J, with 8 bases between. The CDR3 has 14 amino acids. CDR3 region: CASSLEAGNQPQHF. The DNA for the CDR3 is TGTGCCAGCAGCTTAGAAGCAGGTAATCAGCCCCAGCATTTT.

CDR3 in DNA: TGTGCCAGCAGTCCCCCGGACAGCTACACCTTC. Its protein is CASSPPDSYTF. The rearrangement uses TRBV2 and TRBJ1-2; perhaps TRBD1 as D (5 bases). V lost 5 bases and J lost 9, with 10 bases in between. The CDR3 contains 11 residues. In germline, CDR1 is SNHLY, CDR2 FYNNEI.

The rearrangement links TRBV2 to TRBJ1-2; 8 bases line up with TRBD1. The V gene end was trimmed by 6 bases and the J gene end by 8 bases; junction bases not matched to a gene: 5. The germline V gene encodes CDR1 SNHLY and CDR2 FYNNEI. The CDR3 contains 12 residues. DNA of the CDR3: TGTGCCAGCAGCGGGACAGGCCCGGGCTACACCTTC. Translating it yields CASSGTGPGYTF.

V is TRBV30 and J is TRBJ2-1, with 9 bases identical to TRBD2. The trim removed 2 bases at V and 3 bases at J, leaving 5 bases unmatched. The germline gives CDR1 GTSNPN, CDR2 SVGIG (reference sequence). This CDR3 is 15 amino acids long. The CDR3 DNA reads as TGTGCCTGGAGTTTGGCGGGAGGGGTCTACAATGAGCAGTTCTTC. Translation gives CAWSLAGGVYNEQFF.

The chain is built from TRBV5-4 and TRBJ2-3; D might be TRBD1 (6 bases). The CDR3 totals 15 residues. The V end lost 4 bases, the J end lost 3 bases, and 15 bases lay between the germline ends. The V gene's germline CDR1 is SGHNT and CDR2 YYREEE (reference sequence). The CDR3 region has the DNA TGTGCCAGCAGCGCGGACAGAGCGATTACAGATACGCAGTATTTT. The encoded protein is CASSADRAITDTQYF.

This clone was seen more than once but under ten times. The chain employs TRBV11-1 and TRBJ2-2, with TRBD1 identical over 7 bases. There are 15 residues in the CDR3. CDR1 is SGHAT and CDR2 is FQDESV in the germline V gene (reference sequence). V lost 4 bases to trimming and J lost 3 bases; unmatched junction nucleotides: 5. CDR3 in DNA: TGTGCCAGCAGCTCCTACAGGGGACACACCGGGGAGCTGTTTTTT. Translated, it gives CASSSYRGHTGELFF. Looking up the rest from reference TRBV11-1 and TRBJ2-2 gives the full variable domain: EAEVAQSPRYKITEKSQAVAFWCDPISGHATLYWYRQILGQGPELLVQFQDESVVDDSQLPKDRFSAERLKGVDSTLKIQPAELGDSAMYLCASSSYRGHTGELFFGEGSRLTVL.

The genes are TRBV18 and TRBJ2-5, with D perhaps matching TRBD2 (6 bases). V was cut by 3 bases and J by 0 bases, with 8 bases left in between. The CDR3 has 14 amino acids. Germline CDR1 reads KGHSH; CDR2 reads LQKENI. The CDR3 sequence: CASSPKRDQETQYF. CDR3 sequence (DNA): TGTGCCAGCTCACCGAAGCGGGACCAAGAGACCCAGTACTTC.

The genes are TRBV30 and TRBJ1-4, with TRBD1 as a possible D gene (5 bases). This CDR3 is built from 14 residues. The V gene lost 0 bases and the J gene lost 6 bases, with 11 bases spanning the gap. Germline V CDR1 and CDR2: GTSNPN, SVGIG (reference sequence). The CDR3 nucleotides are TGTGCCTGGAGTGTCAGGGTACTTGATGAAAAACTGTTTTTT. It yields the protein CAWSVRVLDEKLFF.

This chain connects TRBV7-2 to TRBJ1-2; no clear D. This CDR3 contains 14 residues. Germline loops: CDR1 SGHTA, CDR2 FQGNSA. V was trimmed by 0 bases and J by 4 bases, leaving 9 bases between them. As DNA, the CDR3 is TGTGCCAGCAGCTTAGCAACACAGTTCTATGGCTACACCTTC. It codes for CASSLATQFYGYTF. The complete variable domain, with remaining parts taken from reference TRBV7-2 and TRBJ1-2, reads GAGVSQSPSNKVTEKGKDVELRCDPISGHTALYWYRQSLGQGLEFLIYFQGNSAPDKSGLPSDRFSAERTGGSVSTLTIQRTQQEDSAVYLCASSLATQFYGYTFGSGTRLTVV.

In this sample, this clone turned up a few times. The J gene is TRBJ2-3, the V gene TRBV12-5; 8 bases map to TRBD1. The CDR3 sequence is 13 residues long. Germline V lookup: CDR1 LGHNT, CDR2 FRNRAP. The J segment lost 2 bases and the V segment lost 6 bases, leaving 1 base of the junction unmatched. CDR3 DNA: TGTGCTAGTGGGACAGGGGACACAGATACGCAGTATTTT. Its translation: CASGTGDTDTQYF.

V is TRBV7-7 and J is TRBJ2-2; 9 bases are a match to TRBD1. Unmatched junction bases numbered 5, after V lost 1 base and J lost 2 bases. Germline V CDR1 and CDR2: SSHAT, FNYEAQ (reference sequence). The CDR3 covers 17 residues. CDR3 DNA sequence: TGTGCCAGCAGCTTAGGGCCGGGACAGGGAAACACCGGGGAGCTGTTTTTT. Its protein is CASSLGPGQGNTGELFF.

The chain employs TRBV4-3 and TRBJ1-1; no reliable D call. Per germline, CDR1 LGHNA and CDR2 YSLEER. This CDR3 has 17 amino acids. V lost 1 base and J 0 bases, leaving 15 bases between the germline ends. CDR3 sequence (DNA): TGCGCCAGCAGCCAAGGAAGTTTCTCCAGGATGAACACTGAAGCTTTCTTT. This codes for CASSQGSFSRMNTEAFF.

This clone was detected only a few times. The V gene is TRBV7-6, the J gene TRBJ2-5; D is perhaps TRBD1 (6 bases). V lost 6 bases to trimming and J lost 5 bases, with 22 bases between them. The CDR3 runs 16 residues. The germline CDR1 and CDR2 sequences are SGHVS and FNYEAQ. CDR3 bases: TGTGCCAGCAGTTCGCCATGGGGGCCACGGAGGGAGACCCAGTACTTC. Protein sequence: CASSSPWGPRRETQYF.

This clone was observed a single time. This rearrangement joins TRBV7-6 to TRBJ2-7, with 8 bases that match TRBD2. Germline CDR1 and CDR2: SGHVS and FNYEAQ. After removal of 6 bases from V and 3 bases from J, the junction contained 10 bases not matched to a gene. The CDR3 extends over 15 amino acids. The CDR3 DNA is TGTGCCAGCAGTTCCTATCAGCGGGGGCACTACGAGCAGTACTTC. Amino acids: CASSSYQRGHYEQYF.

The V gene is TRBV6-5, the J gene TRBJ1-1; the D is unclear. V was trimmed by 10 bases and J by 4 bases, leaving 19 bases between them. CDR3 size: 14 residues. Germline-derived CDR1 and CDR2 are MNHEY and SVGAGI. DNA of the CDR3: TGTGCCACCCGTCGGGGAGGCTCGGCCACTGAAGCTTTCTTT. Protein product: CATRRGGSATEAFF.

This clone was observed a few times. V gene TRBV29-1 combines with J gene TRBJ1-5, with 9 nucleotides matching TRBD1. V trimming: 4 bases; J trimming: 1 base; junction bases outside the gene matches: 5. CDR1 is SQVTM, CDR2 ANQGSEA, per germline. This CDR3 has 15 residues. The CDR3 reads CSVAKGTGSNQPQHF. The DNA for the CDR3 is TGCAGCGTTGCGAAAGGGACAGGGAGCAATCAGCCCCAGCATTTT.

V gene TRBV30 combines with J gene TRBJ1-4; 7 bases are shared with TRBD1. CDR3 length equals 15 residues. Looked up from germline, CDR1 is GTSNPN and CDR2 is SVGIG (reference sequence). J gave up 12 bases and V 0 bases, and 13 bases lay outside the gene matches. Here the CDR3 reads CAWSVTRTGGVELFF. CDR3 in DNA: TGTGCCTGGAGTGTCACTCGGACAGGAGGGGTGGAACTGTTTTTT.